This TCR beta chain was captured in a study of T-cell memory formation after mild COVID-19. Study summary: Clustering of TCRs was largely donor specific.

TCRdb independently ran MiXCR on the 5' RACE reads; one entry per CDR3 protein. This repertoire shows around 300,000 distinct CDR3 sequences, around 8% found once; its top ten account for about 20%. Germline loops: CDR1 SGDLS, CDR2 YYNGEE. The CDR3 runs 14 residues. Details on this clonotype: A much larger clone differs from this one at a single base, so this may be a read error.

This receptor was obtained from a man younger than 35 who had mild COVID-19 (a few samples of this study predate the infection). Cell type and time point are not known. The chain is built from TRBV9 and TRBJ2-7; TRBD1 aligns across 9 bases. The sample was PBMCs or a T cell subset sorted from them (not recorded which). The CDR3 coding sequence is TGTGACAGCAGCGTGGGACAGGGCTCCTACGAGCAGTACTTC. It translates to CDSSVGQGSYEQYF.